This TCR beta chain is drawn from a study of T cell responses to AZD1222 COVID-19 vaccine. Profiling relied on immunoSEQ multiplex PCR, and the TCRdb table lists in-frame clones only, not all of them. The table records 72,000 or so clones, roughly nine tenths of them present only once. Trimming stripped 4 bases from V and 6 bases from J, with 12 bases between. The CDR3 contains 13 residues. Per germline, CDR1 MNHGY and CDR2 SVAAGI. The origin of this receptor is an adult in good health. Sequenced material: peripheral blood, taken on day 0 of AZD1222 vaccination. This chain uses TRBV6-9 with TRBJ2-5, with D perhaps being TRBD1 or TRBD2 (5 bases each). CDR3 loop: CASSSRGDQTQYF. The DNA for the CDR3 is TGTGCCAGCAGTTCAAGAGGGGATCAGACCCAGTACTTC.